The 25 T cell receptor beta chains below were found in one sample sequenced in a study of vaccination effects on CD4 cells after COVID-19. Clones were sequenced by immunoSEQ multiplex PCR, and TCRdb holds only the in-frame ones, with some missing. The sample has under 25,000 clones; roughly four fifths are singletons. These TCRs are of unknown antigen specificity. Expansion of antigen-specific CD4+ T cells with viral peptide pools was carried out by the ViraFEST assay before sequencing. Upon completion of more than 9 days in culture, CD4+ T cells were isolated. This person's SARS-CoV-2 infection, confirmed by PCR, occurred between March and December 2020. This material consisted of CD4+ T cells from PBMCs cultured with SARS-CoV-2 spike peptides, taken before COVID-19 vaccination. These receptors all come from a human donor who had a prior SARS-CoV-2 infection.

The sample holds a few counts of this clone. V is TRBV10-3 and J is TRBJ2-1, with D uncertain. V was cut by 4 bases and J by 10 bases, with 17 bases left in between. CDR1 and CDR2 (germline): ENHRY, SYGVKD. The length of the CDR3 is 14 residues. In DNA form, the CDR3 reads TGTGCCATCAGTGGGCCCCAGTCGGCTGGGGAGCAGTTCTTC. This gives the protein CAISGPQSAGEQFF.

The CDR3 DNA follows: TGTGCCAGTAACGTCGGGGCGGAGACAGGGGAGCTGTTTTTT. As protein: CASNVGAETGELFF. This chain uses TRBV19 with TRBJ2-2; the D call may be TRBD1 or TRBD2 (5 bases each). Trimming removed 7 bases from V and 8 bases from J, with 17 bases in between. The CDR3 consists of 14 residues. Germline V gene sequence: CDR1 LNHDA, CDR2 SQIVND (reference sequence). Using reference TRBV19 and TRBJ2-2 for the parts outside the CDR3, the full variable domain is DGGITQSPKYLFRKEGQNVTLSCEQNLNHDAMYWYRQDPGQGLRLIYYSQIVNDFQKGDIAEGYSVSREKKESFPLTVTSAQKNPTAFYLCASNVGAETGELFFGEGSRLTVL.

This clone was found a few times. An end of the junction differs from the germline gene, which may be a read error. This chain joins TRBV7-7 and TRBJ2-5; D call uncertain. There are 12 residues in the CDR3. Germline assignment: CDR1 SSHAT and CDR2 FNYEAQ (reference sequence). CDR3 loop: CASSADQETQYF. The CDR3 DNA sequence: TGTGCTAGCAGCGCCGACCAAGAGACCCAGTACTTC. Full variable domain (missing parts from reference TRBV7-7 and TRBJ2-5): GAGVSQSPRYKVTKRGQDVTLRCDPISSHATLYWYQQALGQGPEFLTYFNYEAQPDKSGLPSDRFSAERPEGSISTLTIQRTEQRDSAMYRCASSADQETQYFGPGTRLLVL.

This clone was found once. The CDR3 is CAISGGGPGAEQYF. The CDR3 bases are TGTGCCATCAGTGGGGGGGGACCAGGGGCCGAGCAGTACTTC. The chain uses TRBV10-3 and TRBJ2-7, with a weak D call TRBD2 (7 bases). The CDR3 consists of 14 residues. Trimming removed 4 bases from V and 6 bases from J, with 16 bases in between. Germline V gives CDR1 ENHRY, CDR2 SYGVKD.

The chain uses TRBV30 and TRBJ2-7, with 7 bases lining up with TRBD2. CDR3 length: 14 amino acids. Germline assignment: CDR1 GTSNPN and CDR2 SVGIG (reference sequence). The junction had 9 bases not matched to a gene; V was cut back by 4 bases and J by 3 bases. The CDR3 sequence is CAWIVPGRGYEQYF. The CDR3 DNA is TGTGCCTGGATTGTACCGGGGAGGGGCTACGAGCAGTACTTC.

CDR3 bases: TGTGCCAGCAGCCGGACTCCCAGGGAGTCTAACTATGGCTACACCTTC. Protein: CASSRTPRESNYGYTF. The chain links TRBV7-9 to TRBJ1-2; tentatively, D is TRBD1 (5 bases). The CDR3 contains 16 residues. Per the germline V gene, CDR1 is SEHNR and CDR2 is FQNEAQ (reference sequence). V lost 5 bases to trimming and J lost 0 bases, with 16 bases between them.

V usage is TRBV25-1 and J usage is TRBJ2-1, with 7 bases matching TRBD1. V was pared by 3 bases and J by 4 bases, with 12 bases of the junction left unmatched. Germline CDR1 MGHDK, CDR2 SYGVNS. This CDR3 has 17 amino acids. The chain's CDR3 is CASSEPSGQEKYNEQFF. CDR3 nucleotides: TGTGCCAGCAGTGAGCCGTCAGGACAGGAGAAATACAATGAGCAGTTCTTC. Combining the CDR3 with reference TRBV25-1 and TRBJ2-1 gives the whole variable domain EADIYQTPRYLVIGTGKKITLECSQTMGHDKMYWYQQDPGMELHLIHYSYGVNSTEKGDLSSESTVSRIRTEHFPLTLESARPSHTSQYLCASSEPSGQEKYNEQFFGPGTRLTVL.

The chain uses TRBV12-3 or TRBV12-4 and TRBJ2-7; D uncertain. The V and J ends lost 1 base and 3 bases respectively, with 7 bases between them. This CDR3 is 13 amino acids long. The CDR3 is CASSLGRYYEQYF. The CDR3 DNA sequence: TGTGCCAGCAGTTTAGGCCGATACTACGAGCAGTACTTC.

This chain links TRBV6-2 or TRBV6-3 with TRBJ2-7, with D maybe TRBD2 (6 bases). The CDR3 length is 13 residues. Germline V gene data show CDR1 as MNHEY and CDR2 as SVGEGT. Trimming took off 3 bases at V and 6 bases at J, with 12 bases between the two ends. CDR3 bases: TGTGCCAGCAGTTATTGCCTAGCGTGCGAGCAGTACTTC. Translating it yields CASSYCLACEQYF.

The genes are TRBV19 and TRBJ1-3; D remains ambiguous. The CDR3 has 17 amino acids. V lost 4 bases, J lost 0 bases, and 16 bases lay in between. In germline, CDR1 is LNHDA, CDR2 SQIVND (reference sequence). CDR3 in DNA: TGTGCCAGTAGTACCAAGGCATACTCTTTCTCTGGAAACACCATATATTTT. Residues: CASSTKAYSFSGNTIYF.

The chain is built from TRBV2 and TRBJ2-5; 7 bases map to TRBD1. Germline values: CDR1 SNHLY, CDR2 FYNNEI. The CDR3 spans 13 residues. With 7 bases clipped from V and 5 bases from J, the junction kept 7 bases outside the gene matches. CDR3 in amino acids: CASNWDREETQYF. The CDR3 DNA reads TGTGCCAGCAACTGGGACAGAGAGGAGACCCAGTACTTC.

The rearrangement joins TRBV7-2 to TRBJ1-2; no clear D gene. From germline, CDR1 is SGHTA and CDR2 FQGNSA. The CDR3 covers 16 residues. Trimming removed 5 bases at V and 4 bases at J, with 20 bases between. The CDR3 bases are TGTGCCAGCAGCCACCTTGTGGGCAGGATGTCCTATGGCTACACCTTC. Amino acid sequence: CASSHLVGRMSYGYTF.

The V gene is TRBV30, the J gene TRBJ2-7, with 7 nucleotides matching TRBD1. The V and J ends lost 5 bases and 0 bases, in that order; junction bases with no gene match: 13. This CDR3 has 16 residues. Germline V lookup: CDR1 GTSNPN, CDR2 SVGIG (reference sequence). CDR3 sequence reads: CAWGGPGGRASYEQYF. The CDR3, as DNA: TGTGCCTGGGGGGGACCAGGGGGAAGAGCCTCCTACGAGCAGTACTTC.

The CDR3 region is CASSPPGFRETQYF. CDR3 in DNA: TGTGCCAGCTCACCACCAGGGTTTAGAGAGACCCAGTACTTC. This chain connects TRBV18 to TRBJ2-5; unclear D gene. The CDR3 has 14 residues. The V and J ends lost 0 bases and 4 bases respectively, with 9 bases between them. The germline V gene has CDR1 KGHSH and CDR2 LQKENI. The full variable domain, rest sourced from reference TRBV18 and TRBJ2-5, is NAGVMQNPRHLVRRRGQEARLRCSPMKGHSHVYWYRQLPEEGLKFMVYLQKENIIDESGMPKERFSAEFPKEGPSILRIQQVVRGDSAAYFCASSPPGFRETQYFGPGTRLLVL.

This clone has a handful of counts. The rearrangement links TRBV10-3 to TRBJ2-7; 12 positions match TRBD1. After removal of 6 bases from V and 2 bases from J, the junction contained 11 bases not matched to a gene. CDR3 size: 17 residues. The germline V gene encodes CDR1 ENHRY and CDR2 SYGVKD. Here the CDR3 DNA reads TGTGCCATCAGAGTGGGACAGGGGGCCCTCGGGACCTACGAGCAGTACTTC. Its translation is CAIRVGQGALGTYEQYF.

The V call is TRBV12-5, the J call TRBJ2-3, with D possibly being TRBD2 (5 bases). With 6 bases removed from V and 4 bases from J, the gap between germline ends came to 17 bases. The CDR3 is made up of 15 amino acids. The germline V gene encodes CDR1 LGHNT and CDR2 FRNRAP. This CDR3 is CASGSGVRISDTQYF. CDR3 bases: TGTGCTAGTGGATCCGGGGTTCGGATTTCAGATACGCAGTATTTT. Drawing the rest from reference TRBV12-5 and TRBJ2-3, the complete variable domain is DARVTQTPRHKVTEMGQEVTMRCQPILGHNTVFWYRQTMMQGLELLAYFRNRAPLDDSGMPKDRFSAEMPDATLATLKIQPSEPRDSAVYFCASGSGVRISDTQYFGPGTRLTVL.

CDR3 bases: TGTGCCAGCAGCGCCAGCGGATGGGACACCGGGGAGCTGTTTTTT. Translated: CASSASGWDTGELFF. This chain connects TRBV9 to TRBJ2-2; possibly TRBD2 for D (5 bases). The CDR3 runs to 15 residues. Deletions cut 3 bases from V and 3 bases from J, with 12 bases between. Per germline, CDR1 SGDLS and CDR2 YYNGEE.

This clone appeared a few times. This chain joins TRBV2 and TRBJ2-3, with 8 bases aligning to TRBD2. This CDR3 has 16 residues. Germline CDR1 SNHLY, CDR2 FYNNEI. J lost 8 bases, V lost 6 bases, and 16 bases had no gene match. The chain's CDR3 is CASRELTSVGLGTQYF. As DNA, the CDR3 is TGTGCCAGCAGGGAACTGACTAGCGTGGGCCTCGGTACGCAGTATTTT.

This clone is categorized as medium-sized (0.01 to 0.1%). The chain uses TRBV10-3 and TRBJ1-2, with D possibly TRBD1 on 5 matching bases. CDR1 and CDR2 from the germline V gene are ENHRY and SYGVKD. V was trimmed by 0 bases and J by 8 bases, leaving 13 bases between them. CDR3 length: 14 amino acids. CDR3 sequence: CAISESGGDNGYTF. The CDR3 DNA reads TGTGCCATCAGTGAGTCGGGGGGGGATAACGGCTACACCTTC.

The rearrangement links TRBV2 to TRBJ2-2, with D possibly matching TRBD1 (5 bases). Trimming pared 3 bases from V and 6 bases from J, leaving 14 bases between. CDR1 SNHLY and CDR2 FYNNEI come from the germline V gene. CDR3 length equals 15 residues. The CDR3 DNA reads as TGTGCCAGCAGTGATCGGCAGGGTACCCCCGGGGAGCTGTTTTTT. Translating it yields CASSDRQGTPGELFF. The whole variable domain, remainder taken from reference TRBV2 and TRBJ2-2, is EPEVTQTPSHQVTQMGQEVILRCVPISNHLYFYWYRQILGQKVEFLVSFYNNEISEKSEIFDDQFSVERPDGSNFTLKIRSTKLEDSAMYFCASSDRQGTPGELFFGEGSRLTVL.

The genes are TRBV15 and TRBJ2-7; a weak D match, TRBD2 (5 bases). V lost 1 base and J 3 bases, leaving 10 bases between the germline ends. Germline lookup yields CDR1 LNHNV and CDR2 YYDKDF (reference sequence). The CDR3 has 14 residues. The CDR3 here is CATSRGPGVYEQYF. The CDR3 region has the DNA TGTGCCACCAGCAGAGGCCCCGGGGTCTACGAGCAGTACTTC.

This chain connects TRBV12-5 to TRBJ2-7, with no clear D. Trimming removed 0 bases at V and 8 bases at J, with 8 bases between. The CDR3 runs 12 residues. Germline assignment: CDR1 LGHNT and CDR2 FRNRAP. The CDR3 coding sequence is TGTGCTAGTGGTTTGGTAAGAGTTCAGCAGTACTTC. Residues: CASGLVRVQQYF.

V and J are TRBV4-1 and TRBJ1-4; D might be TRBD1 (5 bases). The CDR3 contains 18 residues. CDR1 and CDR2 from the germline V gene are MGHRA and YSYEKL. V was shortened by 1 base and J by 8 bases, with 23 bases between the two germline ends. CDR3 in DNA: TGCGCCAGCAGCCAAGGTGTGTCCAGGGACCGCATGGGGGAAAAACTGTTTTTT. As protein: CASSQGVSRDRMGEKLFF.

The chain carries TRBV10-3 and TRBJ2-5; D ambiguous. Trimming took 0 bases from V and 0 from J, leaving 8 bases between them. Germline CDR1 is ENHRY and CDR2 is SYGVKD. CDR3 size: 15 residues. The CDR3 DNA reads as TGTGCCATCAGTGAGTCGATTGGGTACCAAGAGACCCAGTACTTC. This sequence encodes CAISESIGYQETQYF.

CDR3 nucleotides: TGTGCCAGCAGAGCACTAGCGGGAGGAGATTACGAGCAGTACTTC. Amino acid sequence: CASRALAGGDYEQYF. This chain uses TRBV11-3 with TRBJ2-7; 12 bases map to TRBD2. In germline, CDR1 is SGHNT, CDR2 YENEEA. This CDR3 region has 15 residues. The ends lost 6 bases at V and 4 bases at J; junction bases unmatched: 7.